This T cell receptor (beta chain) originates from a study of a mutant IDH1 vaccine in newly diagnosed glioma. For the study at large: Of the patients given treatment, approximately 60% were male and roughly 38% were female, and a mean age of roughly 40 years was recorded. It was radiotherapy, temozolomide, or both that patients received previously, with most receiving both.

Sequenced by immunoSEQ multiplex PCR; TCRdb stores in-frame clones only, minus some. The sample has around 56,000 clones; around 92% are singletons. Remarks on this clone: Its antigen is not known.

Time point: baseline, week 1 (first vaccination visit). Treatment here: pre-vaccination baseline after standard-of-care therapy. Newly diagnosed WHO grade 3 or 4 IDH1-mutant, ATRX-lost astrocytomas were identified in the donors. This CDR3 region has 19 residues. In germline, CDR1 is SGHDT, CDR2 YYEEEE. V lost 4 bases to trimming and J lost 5 bases; unmatched junction nucleotides: 18. Study conclusions and caveats: Variations in leading peripheral T cell clonotypes appeared to have no connection with pseudoprogression.

The chain uses TRBV5-6 and TRBJ2-5; TRBD2 matches at 12 bases. The source was PBMCs, collected from a glioma patient treated with radiotherapy, temozolomide or both. The source of this sequence is a man aged 50-59 years with glioma. DNA of the CDR3: TGTGCCAGCAGCCCGCAAATTGGACTAGCGGGGTGGGGTAGGGAGACCCAGTACTTC. Translated: CASSPQIGLAGWGRETQYF.